This T cell receptor beta chain derives from a study of blood T cell repertoires in COVID-19. Looking at the study overall: Acute and convalescent COVID-19 samples came from the United States, Italy and Spain. Sample material is recorded as cDNA or gDNA derived from T cells, B-cell-depleted T cells, or PBMCs.

Methods used by the authors: Nucleated cell number was recorded as an estimate derived from reference gene primer amplification. Assay used: immunoSEQ multiplex PCR; TCRdb lists only in-frame clones, some missing. V and J calls plus clone size are reproduced from that table; the DNA served to infer D and trimming. In the table there are about 180,000 clones, 84% of which are singletons. The V gene lost 3 bases and the J gene lost 6 bases, with 14 bases spanning the gap. CDR1 and CDR2 from the germline V gene are MNHNS and SASEGT. The CDR3 contains 14 residues. The sample taken for sequencing was peripheral blood. The sequence derives from a human donor in a cohort sampled during active COVID-19. This sequence joins TRBV6-1 and TRBJ1-1; possibly TRBD1 for D (6 bases). The CDR3 DNA is TGTGCCAGCAGTGATCGACAGGAGTGGGCTGAAGCTTTCTTT. As protein: CASSDRQEWAEAFF.